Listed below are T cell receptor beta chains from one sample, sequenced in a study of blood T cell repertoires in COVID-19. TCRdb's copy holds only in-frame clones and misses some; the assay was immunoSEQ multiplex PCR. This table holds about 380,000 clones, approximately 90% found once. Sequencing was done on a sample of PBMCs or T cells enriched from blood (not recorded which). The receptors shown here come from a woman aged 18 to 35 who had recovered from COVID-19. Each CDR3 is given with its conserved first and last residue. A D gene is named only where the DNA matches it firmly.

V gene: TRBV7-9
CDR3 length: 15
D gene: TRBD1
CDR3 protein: CASSLEWTGEDGYTF

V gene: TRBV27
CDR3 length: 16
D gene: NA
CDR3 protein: CASSLILGDMAGELFF

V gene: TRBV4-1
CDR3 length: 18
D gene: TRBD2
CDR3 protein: CASSQDPPSGGVTGELFF

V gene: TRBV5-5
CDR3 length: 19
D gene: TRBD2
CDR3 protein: CASSFGGGRHSSSYNEQFF

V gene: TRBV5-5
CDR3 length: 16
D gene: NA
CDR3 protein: CASSLVPGALNYGYTF

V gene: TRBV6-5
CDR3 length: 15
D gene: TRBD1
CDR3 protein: CASTHRGPRNTEAFF

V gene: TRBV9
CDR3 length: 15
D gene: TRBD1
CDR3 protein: CASSGAGTGFYGYTF

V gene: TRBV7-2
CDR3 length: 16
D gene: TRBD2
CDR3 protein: CASSLVGSGGGYEQFF

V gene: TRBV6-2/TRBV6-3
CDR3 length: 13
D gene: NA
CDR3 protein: CASSRDRPQPQHF

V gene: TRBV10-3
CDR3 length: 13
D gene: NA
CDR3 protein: CAIRGGTDDGYTF

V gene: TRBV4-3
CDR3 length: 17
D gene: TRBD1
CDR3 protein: CASSQDRDSSYNSPLHF

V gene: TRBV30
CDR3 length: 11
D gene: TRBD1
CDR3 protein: CALQGYYGYTF

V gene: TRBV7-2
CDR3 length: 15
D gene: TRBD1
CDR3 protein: CASSPDRGLNTEAFF

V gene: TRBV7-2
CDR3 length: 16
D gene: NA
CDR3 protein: CASSLAPLNVGNTIYF

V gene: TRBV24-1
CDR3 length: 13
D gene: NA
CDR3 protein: CATSGFNSGELFF

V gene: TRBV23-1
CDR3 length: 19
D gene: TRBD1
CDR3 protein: CASTTGGAYEAPNTGELFF

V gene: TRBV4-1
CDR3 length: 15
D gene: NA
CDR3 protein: CASSPQRDFDYEQYF

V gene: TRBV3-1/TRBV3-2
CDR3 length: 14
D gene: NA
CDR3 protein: CASSQENRVETQYF

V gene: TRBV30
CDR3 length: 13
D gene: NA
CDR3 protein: CAWSSAAGTEAFF

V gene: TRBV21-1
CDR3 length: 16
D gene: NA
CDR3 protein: CASSKPGQGGNQPQHF

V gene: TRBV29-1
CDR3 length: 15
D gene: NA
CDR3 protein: CSVTKRGSGSGELFF

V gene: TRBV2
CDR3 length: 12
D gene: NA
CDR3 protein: CASSEGDSPLHF

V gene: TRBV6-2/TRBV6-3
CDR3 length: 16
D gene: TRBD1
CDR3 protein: CASSQTPQGANYGYTF

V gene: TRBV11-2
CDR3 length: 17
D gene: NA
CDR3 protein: CASSLYGVDLGVGEFHF

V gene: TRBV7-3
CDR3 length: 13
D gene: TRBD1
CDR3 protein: CASSFQGAVGYTF

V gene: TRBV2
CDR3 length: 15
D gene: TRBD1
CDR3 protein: CASSEETGYNQPQHF

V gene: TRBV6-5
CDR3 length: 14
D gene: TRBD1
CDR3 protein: CASSYGSDRVEQYF

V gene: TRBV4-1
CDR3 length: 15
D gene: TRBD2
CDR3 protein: CASSQELAGAETQYF